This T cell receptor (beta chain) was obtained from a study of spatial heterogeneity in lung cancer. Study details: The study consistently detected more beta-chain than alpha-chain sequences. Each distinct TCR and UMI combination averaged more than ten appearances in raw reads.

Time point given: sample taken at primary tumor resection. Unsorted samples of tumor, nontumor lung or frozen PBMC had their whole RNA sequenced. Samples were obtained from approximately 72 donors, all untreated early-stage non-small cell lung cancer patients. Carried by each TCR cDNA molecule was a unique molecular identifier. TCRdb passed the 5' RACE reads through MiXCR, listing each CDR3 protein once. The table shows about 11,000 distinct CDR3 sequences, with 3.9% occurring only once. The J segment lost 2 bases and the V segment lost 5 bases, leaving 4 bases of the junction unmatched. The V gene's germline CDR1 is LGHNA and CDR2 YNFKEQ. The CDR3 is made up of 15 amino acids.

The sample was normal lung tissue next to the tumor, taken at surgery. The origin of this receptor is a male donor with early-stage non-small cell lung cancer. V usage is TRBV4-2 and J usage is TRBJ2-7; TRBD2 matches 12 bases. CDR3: CASSVTSGGAYEQYF. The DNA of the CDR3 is TGTGCCAGCAGCGTGACTAGCGGGGGAGCCTACGAGCAGTACTTC.